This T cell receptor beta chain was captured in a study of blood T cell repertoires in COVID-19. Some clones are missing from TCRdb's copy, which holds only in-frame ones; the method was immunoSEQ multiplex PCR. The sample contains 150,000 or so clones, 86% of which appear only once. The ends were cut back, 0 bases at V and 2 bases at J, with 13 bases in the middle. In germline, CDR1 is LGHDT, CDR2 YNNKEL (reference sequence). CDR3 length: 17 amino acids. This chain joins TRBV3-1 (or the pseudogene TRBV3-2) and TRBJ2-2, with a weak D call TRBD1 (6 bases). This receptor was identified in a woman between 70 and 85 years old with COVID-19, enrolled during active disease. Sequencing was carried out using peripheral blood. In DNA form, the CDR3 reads TGTGCCAGCAGCCAAGATATGGACAGCCTTAACACCGGGGAGCTGTTTTTT. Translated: CASSQDMDSLNTGELFF.